The 7 T cell receptor beta chains presented below share a single source sample, sequenced in a study of blood T cell repertoires in COVID-19. Using immunoSEQ multiplex PCR, the repertoire was profiled, and TCRdb retains in-frame clones only, with some absent. The sample consists of about 170,000 clones, approximately 87% of them appearing once. Material: PBMCs or T cells enriched from blood (not recorded which). These receptors originate from a woman aged 45-65 years who had recovered from COVID-19.

V is TRBV2 and J is TRBJ2-3; 10 bases fit TRBD2. Germline lookup yields CDR1 SNHLY and CDR2 FYNNEI. The CDR3 sequence is 16 residues long. J lost 0 bases, V lost 7 bases, and 7 bases had no gene match. CDR3 bases: TGTGCCAGCAAGAGAACTAGCGGGGCAAGCACAGATACGCAGTATTTT. Translating it yields CASKRTSGASTDTQYF.

This clone was recorded a few times. Other DNA sequences of this sample code for an identical CDR3. The rearrangement links TRBV5-6 to TRBJ1-1; 7 bases fit TRBD1. This CDR3 contains 14 residues. V shed 0 bases and J 5 bases; nucleotides not matched to a gene: 4. Germline CDR1 reads SGHDT; CDR2 reads YYEEEE. The chain's CDR3 is CASSLVAGGTEAFF. The DNA for the CDR3 is TGTGCCAGCAGCTTGGTAGCAGGGGGGACTGAAGCTTTCTTT. Looking up the rest from reference TRBV5-6 and TRBJ1-1 gives the full variable domain: DAGVTQSPTHLIKTRGQQVTLRCSPKSGHDTVSWYQQALGQGPQFIFQYYEEEERQRGNFPDRFSGHQFPNYSSELNVNALLLGDSALYLCASSLVAGGTEAFFGQGTRLTVV.

CDR3 nucleotide sequence: TGTGCCAGCAGCTTTTTCCGGGGGGGCGGAGAGACCCAGTACTTC. It is translated as CASSFFRGGGETQYF. The rearrangement uses TRBV7-3 and TRBJ2-5; 8 nucleotides agree with TRBD2. Germline V gene sequence: CDR1 SGHTA, CDR2 FQGTGA. V dropped 3 bases and J dropped 4; count of bases not matched to a gene: 7. The CDR3 runs to 15 residues.

V gene TRBV20-1 combines with J gene TRBJ1-2; perhaps TRBD1 as D (5 bases). The CDR3 covers 11 residues. The germline gives CDR1 DFQATT, CDR2 SNEGSKA (reference sequence). The CDR3 DNA is TGCAGCGGGACTCTTAACTATGGCTACACCTTC. It yields the protein CSGTLNYGYTF.

The V call is TRBV4-1, the J call TRBJ2-1; TRBD2 agrees at 9 bases. Germline V gives CDR1 MGHRA, CDR2 YSYEKL. This CDR3 has 18 amino acids. With V trimmed by 6 bases and J by 4 bases, 16 bases remained unmatched. The DNA of the CDR3 is TGCGCCAGCAGGGACCTGTTGGGGCTAGCGGGGCCGTACAATGAGCAGTTCTTC. It translates to CASRDLLGLAGPYNEQFF.

This chain links TRBV6-5 with TRBJ1-4; D unresolved. The ends were cut back, 6 bases at V and 8 bases at J, with 10 bases in the middle. The CDR3 runs 12 residues. The germline V gene has CDR1 MNHEY and CDR2 SVGAGI. Here the CDR3 reads CASSRGREKLFF. CDR3 coding DNA: TGTGCCAGCAGCCGCGGGAGGGAAAAACTGTTTTTT.

The chain employs TRBV11-2 and TRBJ2-5; the match to TRBD2 covers 7 bases. The CDR3 has 15 residues. CDR1 and CDR2 from the germline V gene are SGHAT and FQNNGV. V lost 8 bases, J lost 2 bases, and 11 bases stayed unmatched. The CDR3 region has the DNA TGTGCCAGCGGGTTGGCGGGAGCTAGGCAAGAGACCCAGTACTTC. Encoded protein: CASGLAGARQETQYF. Full variable domain (missing parts from reference TRBV11-2 and TRBJ2-5): EAGVAQSPRYKIIEKRQSVAFWCNPISGHATLYWYQQILGQGPKLLIQFQNNGVVDDSQLPKDRFSAERLKGVDSTLKIQPAKLEDSAVYLCASGLAGARQETQYFGPGTRLLVL.